A single sample is the source of the 8 T cell receptor beta chains below, sequenced in a study of response to subunit inactivated influenza vaccine. TCRdb re-analysed the RT-PCR reads in MiXCR, keeping a single row per CDR3 protein. In the table there are around 500,000 distinct CDR3 sequences, 9.5% to 12% of which are singletons. Specimen: PBMCs from blood, collected 45 days after vaccination. These receptors all stem from a man aged 50-59 years who received an inactivated influenza vaccine.

This clonotype was counted between two and nine times. This chain connects TRBV2 to TRBJ1-6, with 7 positions matching TRBD1. The CDR3 length is 15 residues. V dropped 6 bases and J dropped 4; count of bases not matched to a gene: 6. Per the germline V gene, CDR1 is SNHLY and CDR2 is FYNNEI. DNA of the CDR3: TGTGCCAGCAGCGGGACAGAGCCATATAATTCACCCCTCCACTTT. This sequence encodes CASSGTEPYNSPLHF.

The rearrangement uses TRBV7-6 and TRBJ2-5, with 12 bases matching TRBD2. Germline values: CDR1 SGHVS, CDR2 FNYEAQ. J was trimmed by 3 bases and V by 7 bases; bases with no gene match: 9. This CDR3 contains 16 residues. As DNA, the CDR3 is TGTGCCAGCACCCCACTTCTAGCGGGAGGGAAAGAGACCCAGTACTTC. Protein: CASTPLLAGGKETQYF. The whole variable domain, filled in from reference TRBV7-6 and TRBJ2-5, reads GAGVSQSPRYKVTKRGQDVALRCDPISGHVSLYWYRQALGQGPEFLTYFNYEAQQDKSGLPNDRFSAERPEGSISTLTIQRTEQRDSAMYRCASTPLLAGGKETQYFGPGTRLLVL.

This clonotype was detected many times. One end of the junction fails to match germline, which may point to a read error. V is TRBV28 and J is TRBJ2-7; TRBD2 agrees at 9 bases. The CDR3 length is 14 residues. Germline values: CDR1 MDHEN, CDR2 SYDVKM. CDR3 region: CASSLTSGTYEQYF. CDR3 bases: TGCGCCAGCAGCTTGACTAGCGGCACCTACGAGCAGTACTTC.

This clonotype was recorded at least ten times. The junction and the germline gene differ at one end; a read error may be behind it. This chain joins TRBV12-3 or TRBV12-4 and TRBJ2-1, with a weak D call TRBD2 (5 bases). CDR3 length: 14 amino acids. The CDR3 sequence: CASSLGLGHNEQFF. CDR3 nucleotides: TGTGCCAGCAGCTTAGGACTGGGTCACAATGAGCAGTTCTTC.

At least ten counts were recorded for this clonotype. The rearrangement joins TRBV20-1 to TRBJ2-5; D gene ambiguous. Deletions cut 3 bases from V and 0 bases from J, with 8 bases between. The CDR3 is 13 amino acids. Germline-derived CDR1 and CDR2 are DFQATT and SNEGSKA (reference sequence). This CDR3 is CSASKQNQETQYF. The CDR3 region has the DNA TGCAGTGCTAGCAAGCAGAACCAAGAGACCCAGTACTTC.

This rearrangement joins TRBV7-2 to TRBJ2-3, with 11 nucleotides matching TRBD2. The CDR3 has 17 amino acids. Germline lookup yields CDR1 SGHTA and CDR2 FQGNSA. Trimming took 4 bases from V and 0 from J; bases not matched to a gene: 6. CDR3 coding DNA: TGTGCCAGCAGCTCTAGCGGGGGGCTCCTGAGCACAGATACGCAGTATTTT. This codes for CASSSSGGLLSTDTQYF.

This clonotype showed up many times. The chain carries TRBV29-1 and TRBJ1-2, with D hard to call. The germline gives CDR1 SQVTM, CDR2 ANQGSEA. Trimming stripped 5 bases from V and 4 bases from J, with 11 bases between. The CDR3 has 12 residues. The CDR3 DNA is TGCAGCGTTCCTAAGGCGGGCTATGGCTACACCTTC. It encodes CSVPKAGYGYTF.

This chain connects TRBV6-2 or TRBV6-3 to TRBJ2-7; TRBD1 is a possible D gene (6 bases). V lost 7 bases to trimming and J lost 7 bases, with 11 bases between them. The germline CDR1 and CDR2 sequences are MNHEY and SVGEGT. The CDR3 spans 11 residues. CDR3 in DNA: TGTGCCAGCACCCAGGGGCGGGAGCAGTACTTC. Protein product: CASTQGREQYF.